These T cell receptor beta chains were read from a single sample in a study of vaccination effects on CD4 cells after COVID-19. Produced via immunoSEQ multiplex PCR; TCRdb's table is partial and in-frame only. The table lists roughly 35,000 clones, around two thirds of them singletons. Their specific antigens are unknown. The specimen comprised CD4+ T cells from PBMCs cultured with HCoV-NL63 spike peptides, sampled before COVID-19 vaccination. These receptors came from a human donor who had a prior SARS-CoV-2 infection. CDR3s include the opening cysteine and the closing phenylalanine or tryptophan. The order of the fields is clone size, J gene, D gene, V gene, CDR3 protein, CDR3 DNA. The D gene is left open where the match is weak. A clone size is listed for some rows: how often the clone was seen (once, few, many), or a class if it is expanded.

size: NA; J: TRBJ1-2; D: NA; V: TRBV7-9; CDR3: CASSLSPGGRYGYTF; DNA: TGTGCCAGCAGCTTGTCCCCGGGGGGGCGTTACGGCTACACCTTC
size: NA; J: TRBJ1-4; D: NA; V: TRBV27; CDR3: CASSPARAPFATNEKLFF; DNA: TGTGCCAGCAGCCCCGCCAGGGCCCCCTTTGCAACTAATGAAAAACTGTTTTTT
size: NA; J: TRBJ2-5; D: NA; V: TRBV6-2/TRBV6-3; CDR3: CASSNHYQDNQETQYF; DNA: TGTGCCAGCAGTAACCACTACCAAGATAATCAAGAGACCCAGTACTTC
size: few; J: TRBJ1-2; D: NA; V: TRBV4-1; CDR3: CASSQGLPGAEDYGYTF; DNA: TGCGCCAGCAGCCAAGGTCTGCCAGGGGCGGAGGACTATGGCTACACCTTC
size: few; J: TRBJ2-3; D: NA; V: TRBV6-2/TRBV6-3; CDR3: CASSYLGLNTQYF; DNA: TGTGCCAGCAGTTACTTGGGGCTAAATACGCAGTATTTT
size: NA; J: TRBJ2-5; D: TRBD2; V: TRBV11-3; CDR3: CASSPGGAGAQETQYF; DNA: TGTGCCAGCAGCCCGGGGGGGGCGGGGGCTCAAGAGACCCAGTACTTC
size: NA; J: TRBJ2-1; D: TRBD1; V: TRBV19; CDR3: CASTGTGGYEQFF; DNA: TGTGCCAGTACAGGGACAGGGGGCTATGAGCAGTTCTTC
size: NA; J: TRBJ2-5; D: TRBD1; V: TRBV24-1; CDR3: CATSDTQGFQETQYF; DNA: TGTGCCACCAGTGATACACAGGGGTTTCAAGAGACCCAGTACTTC
size: NA; J: TRBJ2-7; D: TRBD2; V: TRBV2; CDR3: CASANQPGTSVNYEQYF; DNA: TGTGCCAGCGCAAACCAGCCCGGGACTAGTGTTAACTACGAGCAGTACTTC
size: NA; J: TRBJ1-2; D: NA; V: TRBV9; CDR3: CASSVASRSAYGYTF; DNA: TGTGCCAGCAGCGTAGCGAGCAGGTCCGCCTATGGCTACACCTTC
size: NA; J: TRBJ2-7; D: TRBD1; V: TRBV7-8; CDR3: CASKEDRGYEQYF; DNA: TGTGCCAGCAAGGAGGACAGGGGCTACGAGCAGTACTTC
size: NA; J: TRBJ1-4; D: TRBD1; V: TRBV9; CDR3: CASSVGQGATNEKLFF; DNA: TGTGCCAGCAGCGTAGGACAGGGGGCAACTAATGAAAAACTGTTTTTT
size: NA; J: TRBJ2-1; D: NA; V: TRBV7-9; CDR3: CASSASQGSSNEQFF; DNA: TGTGCCAGCAGCGCCTCCCAGGGATCCAGCAATGAGCAGTTCTTC
size: medium-sized; J: TRBJ2-3; D: NA; V: TRBV11-3; CDR3: CASSLGISRRTDTQYF; DNA: TGTGCCAGCAGCTTAGGTATTAGCCGACGCACAGATACGCAGTATTTT
size: once; J: TRBJ1-3; D: TRBD1; V: TRBV19; CDR3: CASSRDRGRLGENTIYF; DNA: TGTGCCAGTAGTAGGGACAGGGGGCGCTTAGGTGAAAACACCATATATTTT
size: few; J: TRBJ1-1; D: NA; V: TRBV5-1; CDR3: CASSGYRDKTEAFF; DNA: TGCGCCAGCAGCGGATACAGGGATAAAACTGAAGCTTTCTTT
size: NA; J: TRBJ2-5; D: TRBD1; V: TRBV4-1; CDR3: CASSRGTANLQETQYF; DNA: TGCGCCAGCAGCCGAGGGACAGCAAACCTTCAAGAGACCCAGTACTTC
size: NA; J: TRBJ2-1; D: TRBD2; V: TRBV7-3; CDR3: CASSRLAGGLYNEQFF; DNA: TGTGCCAGCAGCCGCCTAGCGGGAGGTCTATACAATGAGCAGTTCTTC
size: NA; J: TRBJ2-3; D: NA; V: TRBV6-1; CDR3: CASSETADTQYF; DNA: TGTGCCAGCAGTGAAACGGCAGATACGCAGTATTTT
size: NA; J: TRBJ2-7; D: NA; V: TRBV11-1; CDR3: CASSYSGQGYEQYF; DNA: TGTGCCAGCAGCTATAGCGGTCAGGGCTACGAGCAGTACTTC
size: NA; J: TRBJ2-3; D: TRBD1; V: TRBV6-5; CDR3: CASSRTGVGTDTQYF; DNA: TGTGCCAGCAGTCGGACAGGGGTAGGAACAGATACGCAGTATTTT
size: NA; J: TRBJ2-7; D: NA; V: TRBV11-3; CDR3: CASSTRSDFYEQYF; DNA: TGTGCCAGCAGCACCCGAAGTGACTTCTACGAGCAGTACTTC
size: NA; J: TRBJ2-3; D: NA; V: TRBV4-2; CDR3: CASSQDRPRGRVDTQYF; DNA: TGTGCCAGCAGCCAAGACCGGCCTCGGGGGAGAGTAGATACGCAGTATTTT
size: few; J: TRBJ2-7; D: NA; V: TRBV3-1/TRBV3-2; CDR3: CASSRTGSAEQYF; DNA: TGTGCCAGCAGCCGAACAGGATCGGCGGAGCAGTACTTC
size: NA; J: TRBJ1-2; D: NA; V: TRBV5-1; CDR3: CASSSWGDPRGYTF; DNA: TGCGCCAGCAGCTCGTGGGGGGATCCGCGTGGCTACACCTTC
size: NA; J: TRBJ2-3; D: NA; V: TRBV11-3; CDR3: CASSPNDGTDTQYF; DNA: TGTGCCAGCAGCCCGAATGACGGAACAGATACGCAGTATTTT
size: NA; J: TRBJ1-3; D: NA; V: TRBV19; CDR3: CASGTEDGNTIYF; DNA: TGTGCCAGTGGAACAGAGGATGGAAACACCATATATTTT
size: NA; J: TRBJ1-2; D: TRBD1; V: TRBV28; CDR3: CASSGPGQGNGYTF; DNA: TGTGCCAGCAGTGGACCGGGACAGGGCAATGGCTACACCTTC
size: few; J: TRBJ1-1; D: NA; V: TRBV2; CDR3: CASCAANTEAFF; DNA: TGTGCCAGCTGTGCAGCGAACACTGAAGCTTTCTTT
size: once; J: TRBJ2-2; D: NA; V: TRBV6-5; CDR3: CASSWRSQNTGELFF; DNA: TGTGCCAGCAGTTGGCGCAGCCAGAACACCGGGGAGCTGTTTTTT
size: NA; J: TRBJ1-5; D: NA; V: TRBV15; CDR3: CATSRDRTAPVHSNQPQHF; DNA: TGTGCCACCAGCAGAGATAGGACAGCGCCGGTTCATAGCAATCAGCCCCAGCATTTT
size: NA; J: TRBJ1-2; D: TRBD1; V: TRBV12-3/TRBV12-4; CDR3: CASREQGIDGYTF; DNA: TGTGCCAGCAGAGAACAGGGGATCGATGGCTACACCTTC
size: NA; J: TRBJ1-2; D: TRBD1; V: TRBV11-2; CDR3: CASTIDRDHGYTF; DNA: TGTGCCAGCACCATCGACAGGGATCATGGCTACACCTTC
size: NA; J: TRBJ2-2; D: NA; V: TRBV7-9; CDR3: CASSLSGTTGELFF; DNA: TGTGCCAGCAGCTTATCAGGGACCACCGGGGAGCTGTTTTTT
size: NA; J: TRBJ2-1; D: TRBD1; V: TRBV24-1; CDR3: CATSDRDRGSYNEQFF; DNA: TGTGCCACCAGTGATAGGGACAGGGGCTCCTACAATGAGCAGTTCTTC
size: NA; J: TRBJ2-1; D: NA; V: TRBV15; CDR3: CATSTRWGADEQFF; DNA: TGTGCCACCAGCACCCGGTGGGGGGCGGATGAGCAGTTCTTC
size: few; J: TRBJ1-1; D: NA; V: TRBV30; CDR3: CAWISSPKRAFF; DNA: TGTGCCTGGATTTCGTCCCCTAAGAGAGCTTTCTTT
size: NA; J: TRBJ1-4; D: NA; V: TRBV10-1; CDR3: CASSGQATNEKLFF; DNA: TGCGCCAGCAGTGGACAAGCAACTAATGAAAAACTGTTTTTT
size: NA; J: TRBJ1-1; D: NA; V: TRBV4-1; CDR3: CASSPEITGRSRPGEAFF; DNA: TGCGCCAGCAGCCCTGAAATCACAGGGAGGAGTCGCCCCGGTGAAGCTTTCTTT
size: once; J: TRBJ2-2; D: NA; V: TRBV19; CDR3: CASSIVGSYTGELFF; DNA: TGTGCCAGTAGTATAGTAGGCAGCTACACCGGGGAGCTGTTTTTT
size: once; J: TRBJ2-2; D: TRBD2; V: TRBV6-2/TRBV6-3; CDR3: CASSTRTALRQREGNTGELFF; DNA: TGTGCCAGCAGTACCCGGACAGCCCTAAGACAGCGGGAGGGGAACACCGGGGAGCTGTTTTTT
size: NA; J: TRBJ2-3; D: TRBD2; V: TRBV19; CDR3: CASSSRGGRSTDTQYF; DNA: TGTGCCAGTAGTAGCCGGGGGGGACGAAGCACAGATACGCAGTATTTT
size: NA; J: TRBJ2-7; D: NA; V: TRBV7-2; CDR3: CASSSELVSYEQYF; DNA: TGTGCCAGCAGCTCAGAACTAGTAAGCTACGAGCAGTACTTC
size: NA; J: TRBJ2-7; D: NA; V: TRBV6-1; CDR3: CASSEAGVGSYEQYF; DNA: TGTGCCAGCAGTGAAGCGGGAGTCGGCTCCTACGAGCAGTACTTC
size: NA; J: TRBJ2-1; D: TRBD1; V: TRBV7-6; CDR3: CASSLLPGQNNEQFF; DNA: TGTGCCAGCAGCTTACTACCGGGACAGAACAATGAGCAGTTCTTC